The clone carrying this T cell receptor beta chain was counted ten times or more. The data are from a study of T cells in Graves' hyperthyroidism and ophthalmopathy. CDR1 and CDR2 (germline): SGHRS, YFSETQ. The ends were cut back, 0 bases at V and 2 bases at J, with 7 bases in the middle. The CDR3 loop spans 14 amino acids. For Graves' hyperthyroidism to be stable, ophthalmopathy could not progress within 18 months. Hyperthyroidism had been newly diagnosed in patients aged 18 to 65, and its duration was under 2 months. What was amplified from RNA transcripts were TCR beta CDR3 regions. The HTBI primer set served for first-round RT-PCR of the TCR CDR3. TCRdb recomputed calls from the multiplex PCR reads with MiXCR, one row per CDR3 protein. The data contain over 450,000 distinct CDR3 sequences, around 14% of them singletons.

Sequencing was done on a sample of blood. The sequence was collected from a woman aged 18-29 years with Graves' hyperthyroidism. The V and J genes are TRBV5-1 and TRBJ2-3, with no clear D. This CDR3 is CASSLESLTDTQYF. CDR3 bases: TGCGCCAGCAGCTTGGAGAGTCTCACAGATACGCAGTATTTT.